This TCR beta chain comes out of a study of cytomegalovirus exposure and HLA in healthy donors. As for the study in general: Out of fewer than 500 genotyped donors, about 80% belonged to the Caucasian-associated ancestry cluster.

It was healthy bone marrow donors who served as donors. This PCR relied on a set of 60 Vbeta primers and 13 Jbeta primers. Here immunoSEQ multiplex PCR was the method, and the copy in TCRdb shows in-frame clones only, minus some. In the table there are 97,000 or so clones, roughly 77% of which are singletons. The receptor's source is a man aged 40-50 years in good health and CMV-seronegative. Sequencing used PBMCs.

The CDR3 region has the DNA TGTGCCAGCAGCTTAGGCGGGGCCTTCGGTGAAAAACTGTTTTTT. It encodes CASSLGGAFGEKLFF. V usage is TRBV7-8 and J usage is TRBJ1-4, with a weak D call TRBD1 (5 bases). Germline CDR1 and CDR2: SGHVS and FQNEAQ. The CDR3 has 15 residues. The ends were cut back, 1 base at V and 7 bases at J, with 13 bases in the middle.